The next 17 T cell receptor beta chains were all read from a single sample in a study of T cell repertoires in cytomegalovirus infection. These receptors are not linked to any known antigen. One entry per CDR3 protein results from TCRdb running MiXCR on the reads. Here the sample spans about 890,000 distinct CDR3 sequences, roughly 30% being singletons. The input for sequencing was cultured CD8+ T cells from PBMCs, taken from culture after CMV antigen stimulation. All receptors derive from a human donor in good health (CMV status not recorded). Some clones in this sample may be carry-over from other donors' samples.

As regards this clonotype: A much larger clonotype is one base distant, so this may be a read error. The rearrangement links TRBV11-2 to TRBJ1-1, with D perhaps TRBD1 (5 bases). The length of the CDR3 is 20 residues. Germline lookup yields CDR1 SGHAT and CDR2 FQNNGV. V lost 2 bases and J lost 0, with 25 bases in between. The CDR3 reads CASSLQRYVRAGTLNTEAFF. The CDR3 DNA sequence: TGTGCCAGCAGCTTACAACGGTATGTCCGGGCTGGGACCTTGAACACTGAAGCTTTCTTT.

The chain employs TRBV10-3 and TRBJ1-1, with TRBD1 identical over 8 bases. Germline values: CDR1 ENHRY, CDR2 SYGVKD. The CDR3 totals 15 residues. The V and J ends lost 6 bases and 4 bases, in that order; junction bases with no gene match: 10. CDR3 sequence: CAIRRTGKEGTEAFF. The DNA of the CDR3 is TGTGCCATCAGGCGGACAGGGAAGGAGGGCACTGAAGCTTTCTTT.

This clonotype was observed a single time. This may come from a read error, since a much larger clone is one base off. The J gene is TRBJ1-1, the V gene TRBV7-2; D is perhaps TRBD1 (6 bases). CDR1 and CDR2 (germline): SGHTA, FQGNSA. V was pared by 11 bases and J by 4 bases, with 14 bases between. CDR3 length: 12 amino acids. CDR3 coding DNA: TGTGCCCGGGGGGAGGGGGGCACTGAAGCTTTCTTT. The encoded protein is CARGEGGTEAFF.

V and J are TRBV29-1 and TRBJ2-5, with 7 bases aligning to TRBD1. The CDR3 totals 16 residues. J gave up 10 bases and V 0 bases, and 17 bases lay outside the gene matches. Germline lookup yields CDR1 SQVTM and CDR2 ANQGSEA. As DNA, the CDR3 is TGCAGCGTTGAAGACCTGTCTGACCCACCGGGACAGTACCAGTACTTC. It translates to CSVEDLSDPPGQYQYF.

The chain employs TRBV11-1 and TRBJ2-1, with TRBD1 matching 8 bases. V trimming: 5 bases; J trimming: 4 bases; junction bases outside the gene matches: 7. Germline CDR1 SGHAT, CDR2 FQDESV (reference sequence). This CDR3 comprises 15 residues. This CDR3 reads CASSHLGQGYNEQFF. As DNA, the CDR3 is TGTGCCAGCAGCCACCTAGGACAGGGATACAATGAGCAGTTCTTC.

This clonotype was observed many times. The chain is built from TRBV7-2 and TRBJ2-7, with D perhaps assigned TRBD1 or TRBD2 (5 bases each). Looked up from germline, CDR1 is SGHTA and CDR2 is FQGNSA. Between the trimmed V and J ends, which lost 2 bases and 6 bases, there was a span of 14 bases. The CDR3 is 14 residues long. The CDR3 sequence is CASSLFGAYPEQYV. The CDR3 region has the DNA TGTGCCAGCAGCTTATTCGGGGCTTACCCCGAGCAGTACGTC.

This clonotype was seen repeatedly, ten times or more. The chain joins TRBV7-8 to TRBJ2-2, with TRBD1 identical over 9 bases. Losses at the gene ends were 1 base for V and 6 bases for J; bases not matched to a gene: 3. CDR3 size: 15 residues. In germline, CDR1 is SGHVS, CDR2 FQNEAQ. In DNA form, the CDR3 reads TGTGCCAGCAGCTTAGGTGGGACAGGGTCCGGGGAGCTGTTTTTT. Residues: CASSLGGTGSGELFF.

In this sample, this clonotype turned up a few times. The V gene is TRBV12-3 or TRBV12-4, the J gene TRBJ2-2, with no clear D. This CDR3 is built from 14 residues. Trimming removed 7 bases from V and 2 bases from J, with 11 bases in between. CDR3 bases: TGTGCCAGCAACGGTCAGTCTAACACCGGGGAGCTGTTTTTT. Amino acid sequence: CASNGQSNTGELFF.

This clonotype came up many times. V and J are TRBV7-2 and TRBJ1-2, with 10 bases aligning to TRBD1. Germline lookup yields CDR1 SGHTA and CDR2 FQGNSA. V dropped 8 bases and J dropped 2; count of bases not matched to a gene: 5. The CDR3 is made up of 14 amino acids. CDR3 bases: TGTGCCAGCGCGCCGGGACAGGGGAACTATGGCTACACCTTC. This translates into CASAPGQGNYGYTF. The full variable domain, rest sourced from reference TRBV7-2 and TRBJ1-2, is GAGVSQSPSNKVTEKGKDVELRCDPISGHTALYWYRQSLGQGLEFLIYFQGNSAPDKSGLPSDRFSAERTGGSVSTLTIQRTQQEDSAVYLCASAPGQGNYGYTFGSGTRLTVV.

The chain couples TRBV4-2 to TRBJ2-3; D gene uncertain. Germline V CDR1 and CDR2: LGHNA, YNFKEQ. The V and J ends lost 2 bases and 5 bases respectively, with 17 bases between them. CDR3 length: 16 residues. For the CDR3, the DNA is TGTGCCAGCAGCCAATCCGCGCTGCTAGTCGGAGATACGCAGTATTTT. Its protein is CASSQSALLVGDTQYF.

The chain recombines TRBV5-8 with TRBJ2-1, with 8 positions matching TRBD2. CDR1 and CDR2 (germline): SGHTS, YDEGEE. CDR3 length equals 18 residues. Trimming cost V 3 bases and J 2 bases; bases outside gene matches: 13. The CDR3 DNA reads TGTGCCAGCAGCTCACTCGCGGAGAAGCGGGGGCCCTACAATGAGCAGTTCTTC. Translation gives CASSSLAEKRGPYNEQFF.

This clonotype showed up just a few times. The V gene is TRBV4-1, the J gene TRBJ1-5; 8 nucleotides match TRBD1. The CDR3 covers 17 residues. Trimming took 3 bases from V and 0 from J; bases not matched to a gene: 7. Per germline, CDR1 MGHRA and CDR2 YSYEKL. Here the CDR3 reads CASSQLQGGYSNQPQHF. CDR3 DNA sequence: TGCGCCAGCAGCCAGTTACAGGGGGGGTATAGCAATCAGCCCCAGCATTTT.

The genes are TRBV7-9 and TRBJ2-1, with TRBD2 matching 13 bases. Germline V gene lookup returns CDR1 SEHNR and CDR2 FQNEAQ (reference sequence). The CDR3 spans 16 residues. J was trimmed by 2 bases and V by 5 bases; bases with no gene match: 3. The CDR3 here is CASSATSGGAYNEQFF. CDR3 bases: TGTGCCAGCAGCGCAACTAGCGGGGGGGCCTACAATGAGCAGTTCTTC. Complete variable domain (other parts from reference TRBV7-9 and TRBJ2-1): DTGVSQNPRHKITKRGQNVTFRCDPISEHNRLYWYRQTLGQGPEFLTYFQNEAQLEKSRLLSDRFSAERPKGSFSTLEIQRTEQGDSAMYLCASSATSGGAYNEQFFGPGTRLTVL.

This clonotype was observed at least ten times. The V call is TRBV7-6, the J call TRBJ2-1; 10 bases align to TRBD2. CDR3 size: 20 residues. Germline assignment: CDR1 SGHVS and CDR2 FNYEAQ. With 5 bases clipped from V and 5 bases from J, the junction kept 21 bases outside the gene matches. CDR3: CASSPRESLTGLAWDNEQFF. The CDR3 coding sequence is TGTGCCAGCAGCCCTAGGGAGTCTCTCACGGGACTAGCGTGGGACAATGAGCAGTTCTTC. The variable domain in full, with the rest retrieved from reference TRBV7-6 and TRBJ2-1, is GAGVSQSPRYKVTKRGQDVALRCDPISGHVSLYWYRQALGQGPEFLTYFNYEAQQDKSGLPNDRFSAERPEGSISTLTIQRTEQRDSAMYRCASSPRESLTGLAWDNEQFFGPGTRLTVL.

In its sample, this clonotype was seen a few times. The CDR3 reads CASSLWQGLTGELFF. The DNA of the CDR3 is TGTGCCAGCAGTTTATGGCAGGGTCTTACCGGGGAGCTGTTTTTT. J is TRBJ2-2 and V is TRBV27, with D possibly matching TRBD1 (5 bases). The V gene lost 1 base and the J gene lost 5 bases, with 11 bases spanning the gap. The CDR3 is made up of 15 amino acids. Germline values: CDR1 MNHEY, CDR2 SMNVEV (reference sequence).

The V and J genes are TRBV7-9 and TRBJ2-6; TRBD1 or TRBD2 may be the D gene (6 bases each). The germline V gene encodes CDR1 SEHNR and CDR2 FQNEAQ (reference sequence). This CDR3 contains 18 residues. Trimming shortened V by 7 bases and J by 0 bases, and 19 bases separated the two germline ends. CDR3 in DNA: TGTGCCAGCATCCCCTTCGGGGGCGGCCCCTCTGGGGCCAACGTCCTGACTTTC. Its translation: CASIPFGGGPSGANVLTF.

In its sample, this clonotype was seen many times. This chain connects TRBV2 to TRBJ1-2; D call uncertain. V lost 2 bases to trimming and J lost 0 bases, with 13 bases between them. In germline, CDR1 is SNHLY, CDR2 FYNNEI. CDR3 size: 16 residues. CDR3 protein: CASSELGGTPNYGYTF. DNA for the CDR3: TGTGCCAGCAGTGAACTGGGTGGTACGCCTAACTATGGCTACACCTTC.